Below are 8 T cell receptor beta chains sequenced from a single sample in a study of cytomegalovirus exposure and HLA in healthy donors. Use of 60 Vbeta and 13 Jbeta primers characterized the PCR. Here immunoSEQ multiplex PCR was the method, and the copy in TCRdb shows in-frame clones only, minus some. The repertoire holds approximately 190,000 clones, with about four fifths as singletons. The sample consisted of PBMCs. The receptors stem from a boy aged 2-9 years in good health and CMV-seronegative.

The V and J genes are TRBV18 and TRBJ1-1; D is possibly TRBD1 (5 bases). Trimming left V 3 bases short and J 1 base short, with 9 bases between. The CDR3 has 14 amino acids. Germline CDR1 KGHSH, CDR2 LQKENI. The CDR3, as DNA: TGTGCCAGCTCACCGCCAGGGCGGAACACTGAAGCTTTCTTT. It translates to CASSPPGRNTEAFF.

A few counts support this clone. V and J are TRBV30 and TRBJ2-3, with a tentative D call TRBD2 (5 bases). CDR3 length equals 13 residues. The V and J ends lost 5 bases and 4 bases respectively, with 13 bases between them. Germline assignment: CDR1 GTSNPN and CDR2 SVGIG (reference sequence). The CDR3, as DNA: TGTGCCTGGGGTCGGGAACCCCCAGATACGCAGTATTTT. Protein product: CAWGREPPDTQYF.

The chain recombines TRBV5-5 with TRBJ2-7, with D unclear. Germline CDR1 and CDR2: SGHKS and YYEKEE (reference sequence). V shed 4 bases and J shed 0 bases, with 11 bases lying between them. The CDR3 contains 14 residues. The CDR3 DNA sequence: TGTGCCAGCAGCGAATCCATTAGCTCCTACGAGCAGTACTTC. This codes for CASSESISSYEQYF. The full variable domain, completed using reference TRBV5-5 and TRBJ2-7, is DAGVTQSPTHLIKTRGQQVTLRCSPISGHKSVSWYQQVLGQGPQFIFQYYEKEERGRGNFPDRFSARQFPNYSSELNVNALLLGDSALYLCASSESISSYEQYFGPGTRLTVT.

In the case of this clone: The same CDR3 also results from other DNA sequences found in this sample. J is TRBJ1-4 and V is TRBV5-1; a possible D gene is TRBD1 (6 bases). The germline V and J ends were trimmed by 5 bases and 8 bases, with 16 bases remaining between them. This CDR3 spans 14 amino acids. Looked up from germline, CDR1 is SGHRS and CDR2 is YFSETQ. CDR3 DNA sequence: TGCGCCAGCAGGAATGAACAGGGCCTCGAAAAACTGTTTTTT. Translated: CASRNEQGLEKLFF.

CDR3 sequence reads: CASGLEHLPGQGAKGYTF. In DNA form, the CDR3 reads TGTGCTAGTGGTTTGGAACACTTACCGGGACAGGGGGCTAAGGGCTACACCTTC. V usage is TRBV12-5 and J usage is TRBJ1-2; 12 positions match TRBD1. The CDR3 totals 18 residues. CDR1 and CDR2 from the germline V gene are LGHNT and FRNRAP. J gave up 8 bases and V 1 base, and 14 bases lay outside the gene matches.

V usage is TRBV4-3 and J usage is TRBJ2-2; D unclear. In germline, CDR1 is LGHNA, CDR2 YSLEER. V shed 2 bases and J shed 5 bases, with 12 bases lying between them. This CDR3 comprises 15 residues. CDR3 residues: CASSQFSIGTGELFF. The CDR3 DNA reads TGCGCCAGCAGCCAATTTAGCATTGGGACCGGGGAGCTGTTTTTT.

CDR3 loop: CASSWTFATNEKLFF. The CDR3 nucleotides read TGCGCCAGCAGCTGGACATTTGCAACTAATGAAAAACTGTTTTTT. J is TRBJ1-4 and V is TRBV5-1; D may be TRBD1 (5 bases). This CDR3 is built from 15 residues. CDR1 is SGHRS and CDR2 is YFSETQ in the germline V gene. V was trimmed by 3 bases and J by 0 bases, leaving 9 bases between them.

The chain uses TRBV2 and TRBJ1-5, with D hard to call. Germline CDR1 SNHLY, CDR2 FYNNEI. The CDR3 sequence is 12 residues long. V dropped 8 bases and J dropped 7 bases, with 12 bases sitting between them. The CDR3 protein is CASSPGRQPQHF. Written as DNA, the CDR3 is TGTGCCAGCTCTCCCGGTAGACAGCCCCAGCATTTT.